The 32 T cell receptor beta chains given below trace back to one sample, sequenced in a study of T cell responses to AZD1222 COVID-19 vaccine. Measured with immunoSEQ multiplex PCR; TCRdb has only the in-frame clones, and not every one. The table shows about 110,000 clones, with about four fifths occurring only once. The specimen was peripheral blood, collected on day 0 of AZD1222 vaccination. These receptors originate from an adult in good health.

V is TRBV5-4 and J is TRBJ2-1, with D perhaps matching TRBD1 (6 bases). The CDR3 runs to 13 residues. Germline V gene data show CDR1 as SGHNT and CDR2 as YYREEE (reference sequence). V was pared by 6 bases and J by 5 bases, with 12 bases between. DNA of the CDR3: TGTGCCAGCATGATATGGGGGCACAATGAGCAGTTCTTC. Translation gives CASMIWGHNEQFF.

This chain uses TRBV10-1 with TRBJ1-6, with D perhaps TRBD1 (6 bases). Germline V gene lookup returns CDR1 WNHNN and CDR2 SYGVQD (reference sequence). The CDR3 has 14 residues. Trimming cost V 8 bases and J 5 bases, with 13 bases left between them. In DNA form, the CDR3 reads TGCGCCAGCTCTGGGGGGCGGAATAATTCACCCCTCCACTTT. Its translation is CASSGGRNNSPLHF.

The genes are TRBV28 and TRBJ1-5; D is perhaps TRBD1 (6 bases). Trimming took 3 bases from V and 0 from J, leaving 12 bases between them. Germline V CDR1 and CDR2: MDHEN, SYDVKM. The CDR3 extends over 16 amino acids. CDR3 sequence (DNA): TGTGCCAGCAGTTTTACCCCAGGGGATAGCAATCAGCCCCAGCATTTT. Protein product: CASSFTPGDSNQPQHF.

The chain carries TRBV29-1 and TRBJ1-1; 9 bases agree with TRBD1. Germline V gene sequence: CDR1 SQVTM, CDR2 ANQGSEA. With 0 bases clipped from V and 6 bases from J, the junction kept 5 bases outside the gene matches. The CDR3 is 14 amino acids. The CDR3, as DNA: TGCAGCGTTGAAGATAGGACAGGGGCGGCTGAAGCTTTCTTT. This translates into CSVEDRTGAAEAFF.

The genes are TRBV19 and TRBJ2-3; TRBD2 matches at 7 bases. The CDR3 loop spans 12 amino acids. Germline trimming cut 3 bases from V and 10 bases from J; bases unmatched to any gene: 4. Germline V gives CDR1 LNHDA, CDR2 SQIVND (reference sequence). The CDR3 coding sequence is TGTGCCAGTAGTATGGGACTACTGGCGCAGTATTTT. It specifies CASSMGLLAQYF.

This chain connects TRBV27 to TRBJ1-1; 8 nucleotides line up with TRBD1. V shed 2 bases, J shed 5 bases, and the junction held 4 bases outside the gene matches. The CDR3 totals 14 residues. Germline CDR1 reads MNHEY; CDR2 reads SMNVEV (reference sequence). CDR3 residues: CASSLQGANTEAFF. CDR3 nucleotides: TGTGCCAGCAGTTTACAGGGGGCTAATACTGAAGCTTTCTTT.

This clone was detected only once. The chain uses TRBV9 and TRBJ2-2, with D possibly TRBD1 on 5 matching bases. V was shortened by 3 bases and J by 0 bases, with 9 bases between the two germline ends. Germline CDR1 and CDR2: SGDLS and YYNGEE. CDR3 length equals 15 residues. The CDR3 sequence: CASSAPTANTGELFF. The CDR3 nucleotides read TGTGCCAGCAGCGCCCCGACAGCGAACACCGGGGAGCTGTTTTTT.

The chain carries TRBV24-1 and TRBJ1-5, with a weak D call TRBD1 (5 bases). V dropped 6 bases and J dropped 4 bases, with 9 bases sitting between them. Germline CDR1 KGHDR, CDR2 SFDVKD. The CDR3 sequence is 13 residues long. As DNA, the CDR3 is TGTGCCACCAGTCGCCGGGGGAATCAGCCCCAGCATTTT. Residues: CATSRRGNQPQHF.

The CDR3 region has the DNA TGTGCCAGCAGCTCGGGACAGGGACCCATCTCTGGAAACACCATATATTTT. Translation: CASSSGQGPISGNTIYF. The chain has TRBV7-9 and TRBJ1-3; TRBD1 matches at 9 bases. The trim removed 4 bases at V and 0 bases at J, leaving 7 bases unmatched. This CDR3 region has 17 residues. CDR1 and CDR2 from the germline V gene are SEHNR and FQNEAQ (reference sequence).

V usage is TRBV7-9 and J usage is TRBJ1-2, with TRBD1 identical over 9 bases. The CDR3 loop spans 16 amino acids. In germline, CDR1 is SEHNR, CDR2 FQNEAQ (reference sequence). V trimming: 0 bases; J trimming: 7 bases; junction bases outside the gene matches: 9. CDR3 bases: TGTGCCAGCAGCTTAGCGTCCGGGACAGGGCAGGGTGGCTACACCTTC. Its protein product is CASSLASGTGQGGYTF.

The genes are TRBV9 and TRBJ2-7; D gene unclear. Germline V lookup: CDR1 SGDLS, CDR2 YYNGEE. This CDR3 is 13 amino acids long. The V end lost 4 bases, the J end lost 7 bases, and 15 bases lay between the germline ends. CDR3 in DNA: TGTGCCAGCAGCCCCCGGCGTCAGTTAGAGCAGTACTTC. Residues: CASSPRRQLEQYF.

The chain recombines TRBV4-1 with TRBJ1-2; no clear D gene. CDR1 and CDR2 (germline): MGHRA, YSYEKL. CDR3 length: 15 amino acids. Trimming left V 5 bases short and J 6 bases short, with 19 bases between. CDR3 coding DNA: TGCGCCAGCAGCTCTCACGGTGGGCCTCTGGATGGCTACACCTTC. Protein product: CASSSHGGPLDGYTF.

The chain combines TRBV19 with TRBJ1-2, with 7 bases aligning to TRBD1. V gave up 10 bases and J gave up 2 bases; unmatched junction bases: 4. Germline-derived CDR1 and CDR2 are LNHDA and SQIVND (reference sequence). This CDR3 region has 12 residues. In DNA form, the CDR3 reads TGTGCCACTTCGGACAGGAACTATGGCTACACCTTC. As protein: CATSDRNYGYTF.

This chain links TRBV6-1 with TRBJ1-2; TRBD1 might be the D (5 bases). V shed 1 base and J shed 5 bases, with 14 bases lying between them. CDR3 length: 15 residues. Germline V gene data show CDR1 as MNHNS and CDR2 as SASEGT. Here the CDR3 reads CASSEDWDPGYGYTF. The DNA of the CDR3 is TGTGCCAGCAGTGAAGATTGGGATCCAGGGTATGGCTACACCTTC.

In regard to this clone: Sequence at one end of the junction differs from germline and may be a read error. This CDR3 reads CASSDRVSNQPQHF. For the CDR3, the DNA is TGTGCCAGCAGTGACAGAGTTAGCAATCAGCCCCAGCATTTT. The rearrangement uses TRBV10-3 and TRBJ1-5, with D perhaps TRBD1 (5 bases). CDR3 length: 14 amino acids. Germline CDR1 is ENHRY and CDR2 is SYGVKD.

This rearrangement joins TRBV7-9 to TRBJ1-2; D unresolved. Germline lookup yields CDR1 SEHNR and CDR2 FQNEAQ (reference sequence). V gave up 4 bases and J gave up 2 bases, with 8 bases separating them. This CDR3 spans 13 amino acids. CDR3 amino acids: CASSSGINYGYTF. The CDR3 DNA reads TGTGCCAGCAGCTCCGGGATCAACTATGGCTACACCTTC.

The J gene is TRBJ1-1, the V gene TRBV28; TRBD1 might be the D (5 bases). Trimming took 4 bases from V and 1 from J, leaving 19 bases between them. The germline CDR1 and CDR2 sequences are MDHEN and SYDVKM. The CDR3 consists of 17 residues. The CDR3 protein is CASSSRGRRTQNTEAFF. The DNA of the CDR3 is TGTGCCAGCAGTTCTAGGGGCAGACGGACACAGAACACTGAAGCTTTCTTT.

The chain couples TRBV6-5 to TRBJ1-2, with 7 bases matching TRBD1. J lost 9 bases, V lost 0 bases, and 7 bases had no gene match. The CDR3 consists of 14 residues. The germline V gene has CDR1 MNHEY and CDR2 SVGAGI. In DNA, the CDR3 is TGTGCCAGCAGTTACTCGACTAGCAGGGGGAGCTACACCTTC. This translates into CASSYSTSRGSYTF.

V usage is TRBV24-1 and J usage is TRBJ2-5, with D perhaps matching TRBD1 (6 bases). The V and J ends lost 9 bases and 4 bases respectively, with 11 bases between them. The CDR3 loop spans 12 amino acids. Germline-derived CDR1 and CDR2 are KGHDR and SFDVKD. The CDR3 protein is CATSQGRETQYF. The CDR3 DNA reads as TGTGCCACCTCACAGGGAAGAGAGACCCAGTACTTC.

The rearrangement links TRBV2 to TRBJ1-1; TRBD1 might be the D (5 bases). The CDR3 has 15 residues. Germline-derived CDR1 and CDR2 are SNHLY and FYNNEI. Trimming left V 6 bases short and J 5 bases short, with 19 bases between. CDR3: CASSTDRARDTEAFF. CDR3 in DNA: TGTGCCAGCAGCACCGACAGAGCTCGTGATACTGAAGCTTTCTTT.

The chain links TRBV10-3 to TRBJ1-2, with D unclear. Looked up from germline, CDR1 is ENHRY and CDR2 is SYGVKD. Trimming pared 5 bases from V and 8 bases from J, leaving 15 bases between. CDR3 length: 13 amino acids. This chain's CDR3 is CAISFLGGDGYTF. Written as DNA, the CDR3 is TGTGCCATCAGTTTCTTGGGTGGAGACGGCTACACCTTC.

The CDR3 sequence is CASSRNGDGNYGYTF. The DNA for the CDR3 is TGCGCCAGCAGCCGGAACGGAGACGGTAACTATGGCTACACCTTC. V gene TRBV4-3 combines with J gene TRBJ1-2, with D unclear. The ends were cut back, 4 bases at V and 1 base at J, with 13 bases in the middle. The length of the CDR3 is 15 residues. Germline V gives CDR1 LGHNA, CDR2 YSLEER.

CDR3 protein: CASIKNREGYEQYF. CDR3 nucleotides: TGTGCCAGCATCAAAAACAGGGAGGGCTACGAGCAGTACTTC. The chain joins TRBV27 to TRBJ2-7, with D possibly TRBD2 on 7 matching bases. V was clipped by 7 bases and J by 3 bases, with 16 bases between them. From germline, CDR1 is MNHEY and CDR2 SMNVEV (reference sequence). The CDR3 has 14 amino acids.

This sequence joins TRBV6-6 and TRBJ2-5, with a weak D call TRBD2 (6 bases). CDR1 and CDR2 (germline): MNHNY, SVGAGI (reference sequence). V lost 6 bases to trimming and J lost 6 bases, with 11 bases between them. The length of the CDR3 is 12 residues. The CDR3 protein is CASREGGKTQYF. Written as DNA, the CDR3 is TGTGCCAGCAGGGAGGGTGGGAAGACCCAGTACTTC.

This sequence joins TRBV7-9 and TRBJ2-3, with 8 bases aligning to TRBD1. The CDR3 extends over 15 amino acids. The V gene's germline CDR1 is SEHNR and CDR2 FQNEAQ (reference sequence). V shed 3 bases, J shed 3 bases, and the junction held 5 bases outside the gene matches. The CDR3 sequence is CASSLGQEFTDTQYF. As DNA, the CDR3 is TGTGCCAGCAGCTTGGGACAGGAGTTTACAGATACGCAGTATTTT.

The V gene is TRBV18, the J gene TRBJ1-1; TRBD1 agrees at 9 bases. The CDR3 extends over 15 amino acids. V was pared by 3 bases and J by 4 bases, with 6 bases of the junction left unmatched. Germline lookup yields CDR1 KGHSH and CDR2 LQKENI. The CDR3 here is CASSPTQTGGTEAFF. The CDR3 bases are TGTGCCAGCTCACCGACACAGACAGGGGGCACTGAAGCTTTCTTT.

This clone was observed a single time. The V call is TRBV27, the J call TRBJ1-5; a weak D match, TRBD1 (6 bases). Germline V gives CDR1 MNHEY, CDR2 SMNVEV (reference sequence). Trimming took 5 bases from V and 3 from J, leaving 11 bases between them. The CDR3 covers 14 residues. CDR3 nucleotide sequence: TGTGCCAGCAGTCCTGGGACAACCAATCAGCCCCAGCATTTT. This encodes CASSPGTTNQPQHF.

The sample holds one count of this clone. DNA for the CDR3: TGTGCCAGCAGCTTAGACGGGAGAGATACGCAGTATTTT. Residues: CASSLDGRDTQYF. The gene calls are TRBV7-9 and TRBJ2-3; a weak D match, TRBD2 (6 bases). V lost 1 base, J lost 5 bases, and 7 bases lay in between. CDR3 length equals 13 residues. The germline gives CDR1 SEHNR, CDR2 FQNEAQ (reference sequence). The variable domain in full, completed from reference TRBV7-9 and TRBJ2-3, reads DTGVSQNPRHKITKRGQNVTFRCDPISEHNRLYWYRQTLGQGPEFLTYFQNEAQLEKSRLLSDRFSAERPKGSFSTLEIQRTEQGDSAMYLCASSLDGRDTQYFGPGTRLTVL.

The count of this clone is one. The DNA for the CDR3 is TGTGCCAGCAGCTTGCGGTTCCTTATCTGCATGATTCAGTACTTC. It encodes CASSLRFLICMIQYF. This sequence joins TRBV5-6 and TRBJ2-4; D unresolved. CDR1 is SGHDT, CDR2 YYEEEE, per germline. CDR3 size: 15 residues. V was cut by 1 base and J by 10 bases, with 18 bases left in between.

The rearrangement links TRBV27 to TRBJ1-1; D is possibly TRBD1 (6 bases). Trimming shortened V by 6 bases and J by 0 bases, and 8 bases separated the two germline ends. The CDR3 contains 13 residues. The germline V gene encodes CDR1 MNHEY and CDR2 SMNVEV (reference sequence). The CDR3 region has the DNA TGTGCCAGCAGGGACAGATTGAACACTGAAGCTTTCTTT. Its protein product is CASRDRLNTEAFF.

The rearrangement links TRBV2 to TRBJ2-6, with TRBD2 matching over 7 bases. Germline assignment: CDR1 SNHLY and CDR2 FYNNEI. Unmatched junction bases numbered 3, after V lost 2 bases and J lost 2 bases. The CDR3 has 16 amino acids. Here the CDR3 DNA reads TGTGCCAGCAGTGAAAGGGAGGGTGCTGGGGCCAACGTCCTGACTTTC. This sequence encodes CASSEREGAGANVLTF.

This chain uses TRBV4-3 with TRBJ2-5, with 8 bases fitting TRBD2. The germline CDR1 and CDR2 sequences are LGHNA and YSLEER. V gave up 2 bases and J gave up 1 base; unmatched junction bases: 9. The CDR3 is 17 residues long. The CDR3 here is CASSQNTGTRSQETQYF. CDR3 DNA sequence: TGCGCCAGCAGCCAAAATACCGGGACTAGGTCCCAAGAGACCCAGTACTTC.